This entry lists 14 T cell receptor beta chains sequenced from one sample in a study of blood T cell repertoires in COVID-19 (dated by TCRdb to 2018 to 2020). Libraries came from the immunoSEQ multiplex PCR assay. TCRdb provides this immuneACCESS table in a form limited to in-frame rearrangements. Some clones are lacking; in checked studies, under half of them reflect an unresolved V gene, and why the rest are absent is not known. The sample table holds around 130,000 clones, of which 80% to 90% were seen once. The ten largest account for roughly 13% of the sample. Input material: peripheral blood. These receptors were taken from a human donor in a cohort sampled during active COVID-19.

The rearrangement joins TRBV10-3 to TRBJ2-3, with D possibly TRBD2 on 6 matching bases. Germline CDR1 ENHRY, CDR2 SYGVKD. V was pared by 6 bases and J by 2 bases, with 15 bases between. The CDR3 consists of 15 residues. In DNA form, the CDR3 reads TGTGCCATCAGACCGCGGGGTCTATACACAGATACGCAGTATTTT. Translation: CAIRPRGLYTDTQYF.

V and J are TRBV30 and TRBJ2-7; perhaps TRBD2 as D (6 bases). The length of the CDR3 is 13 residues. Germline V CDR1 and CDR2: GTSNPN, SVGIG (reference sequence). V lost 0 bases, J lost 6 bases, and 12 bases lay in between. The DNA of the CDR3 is TGTGCCTGGAGTGTAGGGGTGGGGGGCGAGCAGTACTTC. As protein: CAWSVGVGGEQYF.

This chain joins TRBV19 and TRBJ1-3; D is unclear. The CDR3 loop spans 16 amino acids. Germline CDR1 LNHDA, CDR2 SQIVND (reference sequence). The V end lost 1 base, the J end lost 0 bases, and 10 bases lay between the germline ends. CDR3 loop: CASSIAVGSSGNTIYF. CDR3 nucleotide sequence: TGTGCCAGTAGTATAGCGGTCGGGAGCTCTGGAAACACCATATATTTT.

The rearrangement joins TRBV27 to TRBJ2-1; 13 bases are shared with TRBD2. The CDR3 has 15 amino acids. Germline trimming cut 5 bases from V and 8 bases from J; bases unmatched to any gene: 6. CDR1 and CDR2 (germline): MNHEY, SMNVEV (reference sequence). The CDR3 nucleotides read TGTGCCAGCAGTGTGGGGACTAGCGGGGTCGATGAGCAGTTCTTC. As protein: CASSVGTSGVDEQFF.

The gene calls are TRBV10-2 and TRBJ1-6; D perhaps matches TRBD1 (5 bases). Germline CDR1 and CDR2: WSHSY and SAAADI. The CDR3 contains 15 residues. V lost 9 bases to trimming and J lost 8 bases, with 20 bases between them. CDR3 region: CASGGGGDTYSPLHF. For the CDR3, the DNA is TGCGCCAGTGGGGGGGGTGGTGACACATATTCACCCCTCCACTTT.

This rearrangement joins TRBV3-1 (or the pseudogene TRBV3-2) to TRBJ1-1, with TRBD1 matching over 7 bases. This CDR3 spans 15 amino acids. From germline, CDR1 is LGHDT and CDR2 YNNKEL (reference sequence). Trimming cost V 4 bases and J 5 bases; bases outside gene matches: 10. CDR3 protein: CASSRAGQAGTEAFF. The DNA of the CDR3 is TGTGCCAGCAGCCGGGCAGGACAGGCTGGGACTGAAGCTTTCTTT.

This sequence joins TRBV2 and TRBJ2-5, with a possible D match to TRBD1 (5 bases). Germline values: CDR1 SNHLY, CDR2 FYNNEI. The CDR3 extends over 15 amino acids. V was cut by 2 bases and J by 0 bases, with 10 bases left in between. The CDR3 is CASSEPTVYQETQYF. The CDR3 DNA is TGTGCCAGCAGTGAACCGACAGTGTACCAAGAGACCCAGTACTTC.

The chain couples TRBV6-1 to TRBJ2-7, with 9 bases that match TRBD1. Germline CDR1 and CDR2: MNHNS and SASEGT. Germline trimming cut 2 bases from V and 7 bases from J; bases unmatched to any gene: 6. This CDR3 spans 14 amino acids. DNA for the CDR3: TGTGCCAGCAGTGAAACAGGGGGCTTGGTGGAGCAGTACTTC. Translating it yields CASSETGGLVEQYF.

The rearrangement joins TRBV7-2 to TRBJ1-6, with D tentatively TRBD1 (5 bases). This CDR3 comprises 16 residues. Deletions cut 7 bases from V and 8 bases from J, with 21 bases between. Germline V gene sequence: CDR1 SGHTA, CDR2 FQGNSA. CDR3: CASKDTSLYRDSPLHF. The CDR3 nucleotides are TGTGCCAGCAAGGACACGAGCCTGTATAGGGATTCACCCCTCCACTTT.

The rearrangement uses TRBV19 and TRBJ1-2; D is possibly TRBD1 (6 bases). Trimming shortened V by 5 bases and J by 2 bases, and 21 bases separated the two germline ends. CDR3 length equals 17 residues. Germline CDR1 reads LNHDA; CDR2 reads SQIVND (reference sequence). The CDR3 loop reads CASSSSGTPLGNYGYTF. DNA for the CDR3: TGTGCCAGTAGTTCCTCCGGGACACCGCTGGGGAACTATGGCTACACCTTC. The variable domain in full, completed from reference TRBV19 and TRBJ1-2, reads DGGITQSPKYLFRKEGQNVTLSCEQNLNHDAMYWYRQDPGQGLRLIYYSQIVNDFQKGDIAEGYSVSREKKESFPLTVTSAQKNPTAFYLCASSSSGTPLGNYGYTFGSGTRLTVV.

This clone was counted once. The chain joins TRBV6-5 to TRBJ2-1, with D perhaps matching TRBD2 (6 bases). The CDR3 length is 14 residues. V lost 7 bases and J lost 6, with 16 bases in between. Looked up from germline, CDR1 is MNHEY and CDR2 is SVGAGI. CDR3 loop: CASNRRDFGNEQFF. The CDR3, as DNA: TGTGCCAGCAACCGCAGGGACTTCGGCAATGAGCAGTTCTTC.

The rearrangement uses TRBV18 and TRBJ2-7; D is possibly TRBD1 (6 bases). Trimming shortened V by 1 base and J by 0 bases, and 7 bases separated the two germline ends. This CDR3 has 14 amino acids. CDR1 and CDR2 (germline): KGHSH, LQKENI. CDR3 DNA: TGTGCCAGCTCACCACTACAGGGCTCCTACGAGCAGTACTTC. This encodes CASSPLQGSYEQYF. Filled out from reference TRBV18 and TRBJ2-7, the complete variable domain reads NAGVMQNPRHLVRRRGQEARLRCSPMKGHSHVYWYRQLPEEGLKFMVYLQKENIIDESGMPKERFSAEFPKEGPSILRIQQVVRGDSAAYFCASSPLQGSYEQYFGPGTRLTVT.

DNA for the CDR3: TGTGCCAGTAGTATGGACAGGCCGCTCTCTGGAAACACCATATATTTT. Amino acid sequence: CASSMDRPLSGNTIYF. This chain links TRBV19 with TRBJ1-3, with 7 nucleotides matching TRBD1. Germline trimming cut 3 bases from V and 0 bases from J; bases unmatched to any gene: 5. CDR1 is LNHDA and CDR2 is SQIVND in the germline V gene (reference sequence). The CDR3 consists of 16 residues.

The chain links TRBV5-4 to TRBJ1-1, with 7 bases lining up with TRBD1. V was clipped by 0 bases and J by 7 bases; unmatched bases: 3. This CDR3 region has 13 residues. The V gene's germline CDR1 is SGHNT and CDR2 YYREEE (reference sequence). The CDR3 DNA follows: TGTGCCAGCAGCTTGGCAGGGGGGAATGAAGCTTTCTTT. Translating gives CASSLAGGNEAFF.